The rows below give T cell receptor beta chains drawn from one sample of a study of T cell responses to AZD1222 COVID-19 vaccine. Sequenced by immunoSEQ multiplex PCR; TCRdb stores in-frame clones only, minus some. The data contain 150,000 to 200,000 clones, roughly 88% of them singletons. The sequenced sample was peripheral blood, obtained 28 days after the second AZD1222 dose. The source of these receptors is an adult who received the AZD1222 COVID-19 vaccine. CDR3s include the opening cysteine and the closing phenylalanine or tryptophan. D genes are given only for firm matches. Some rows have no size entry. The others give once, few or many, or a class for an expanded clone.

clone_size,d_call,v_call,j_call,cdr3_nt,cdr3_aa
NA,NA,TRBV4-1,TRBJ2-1,TGCGCCAGCAGCCACAGCCCGGCTCTGGATGAGCAGTTCTTC,CASSHSPALDEQFF
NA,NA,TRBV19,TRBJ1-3,TGTGCCAGTAGTACCCTCGGGATCTCTGGAAACACCATATATTTT,CASSTLGISGNTIYF
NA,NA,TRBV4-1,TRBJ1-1,TGCGCCAGCAGCCAAGTTTTAGGGGACACTGAAGCTTTCTTT,CASSQVLGDTEAFF
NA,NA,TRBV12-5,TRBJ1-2,TGTGCTAGTGGTGATCAATGGGGCTCGGCGCCCTATGGCTACACCTTC,CASGDQWGSAPYGYTF
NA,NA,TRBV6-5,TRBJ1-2,TGTGCCAGCAGTTATTCGGGACTCAACTATGGCTACACCTTC,CASSYSGLNYGYTF
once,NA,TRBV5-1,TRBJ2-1,TGCGCCAGCAGCTCCGGGACGAGCTCCTACAATGAGCAGTTCTTC,CASSSGTSSYNEQFF
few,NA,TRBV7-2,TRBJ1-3,TGTGCCAGCAGCTTATTTCGACAGAGCTCTGGAAACACCATATATTTT,CASSLFRQSSGNTIYF
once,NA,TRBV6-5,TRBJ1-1,TGTGCCAGCAGTTACAAAGGCGACACTGAAGCTTTCTTT,CASSYKGDTEAFF
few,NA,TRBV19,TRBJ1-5,TGTGCCAGTAGCATCCGGGAAATTGGCAATCAGCCCCAGCATTTT,CASSIREIGNQPQHF
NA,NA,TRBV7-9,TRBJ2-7,TGTGCCAGCAGCTTTTGGGACTCTCTCTCCTACGAGCAGTACTTC,CASSFWDSLSYEQYF
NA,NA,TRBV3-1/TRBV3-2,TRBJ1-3,TGTGCCAGCAGCCAAGAGATGCACACCATATATTTT,CASSQEMHTIYF
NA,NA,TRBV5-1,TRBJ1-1,TGCGCCAGCAGCTCATCGACAGTTTGGGGGAGCACTGAAGCTTTCTTT,CASSSSTVWGSTEAFF
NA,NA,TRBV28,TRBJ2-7,TGTGCCAGCAGTTTAGCAAGTCTAGGGGTCTACGAGCAGTACTTC,CASSLASLGVYEQYF
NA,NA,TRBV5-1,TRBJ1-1,TGCGCCAGCAAGGGGGAGGCCCTAATGAACACTGAAGCTTTCTTT,CASKGEALMNTEAFF
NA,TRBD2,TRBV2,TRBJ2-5,TGTGCCAGCAGTCTACTAGCGGGGGGGCAGGAGACCCAGTACTTC,CASSLLAGGQETQYF
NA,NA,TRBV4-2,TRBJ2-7,TGTGCCAGCAGCCCAAGCCCGGCCCAGGGGCTAAGCTCCTACGAGCAGTACTTC,CASSPSPAQGLSSYEQYF
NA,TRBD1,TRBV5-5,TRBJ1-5,TGTGCCAGCAGCTACTCTACGGGACAGACCAATCAGCCCCAGCATTTT,CASSYSTGQTNQPQHF
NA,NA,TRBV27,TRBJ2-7,TGTGCCAGCAGTTGGGGACCGATAAACTACGAGCAGTACTTC,CASSWGPINYEQYF
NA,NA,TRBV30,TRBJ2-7,TGTGCTTCCCGAGGGGGGCTAACCTACGAGCAGTACTTC,CASRGGLTYEQYF
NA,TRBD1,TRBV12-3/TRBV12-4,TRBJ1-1,TGTGCCAGCAGGGGACAGATAAACACTGAAGCTTTCTTT,CASRGQINTEAFF
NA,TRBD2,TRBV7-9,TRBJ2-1,TGTGCCAGCAGCTTAGCGGGGAGGGGTTCCTACAATGAGCAGTTCTTC,CASSLAGRGSYNEQFF
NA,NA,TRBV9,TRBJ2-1,TGTGCCAGCAGCGAGACTACCTCCTACAATGAGCAGTTCTTC,CASSETTSYNEQFF
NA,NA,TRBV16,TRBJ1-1,TGTGCCAGCAGTCGTGGGGCTGGCGTGAACACTGAAGCTTTCTTT,CASSRGAGVNTEAFF
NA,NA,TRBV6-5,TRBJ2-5,TGTGCCAGCAGTTACTCAGGGCGGGCCAAGACCCAGTACTTC,CASSYSGRAKTQYF
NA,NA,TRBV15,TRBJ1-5,TGTGCCACCAGCAGAGGACAGAGCAATCAGCCCCAGCATTTT,CATSRGQSNQPQHF
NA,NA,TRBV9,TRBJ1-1,TGTGCCAGCAGCGTCGGGGGTACGAACACTGAAGCTTTCTTT,CASSVGGTNTEAFF
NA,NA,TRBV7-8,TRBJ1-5,TGTGCCAGCAGCTTAGCTTCGGGGAGTCAGCCCCAGCATTTT,CASSLASGSQPQHF
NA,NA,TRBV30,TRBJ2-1,TGTGCCTGGAGTCCTTCCGGCAGTTCGCAGTTCTTC,CAWSPSGSSQFF
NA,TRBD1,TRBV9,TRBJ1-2,TGTGCCAGCAGCGTAGCTTTCGAACCGGGACAGACTAACTATGGCTACACCTTC,CASSVAFEPGQTNYGYTF
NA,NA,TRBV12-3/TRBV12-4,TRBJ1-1,TGTGCCAGTGTCCAGTCCATGAACACTGAAGCTTTCTTT,CASVQSMNTEAFF
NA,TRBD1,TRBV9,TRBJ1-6,TGTGCCAGCAGCGTGAGAACAGGGGATAATTCACCCCTCCACTTT,CASSVRTGDNSPLHF
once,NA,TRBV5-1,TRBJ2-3,TGCGCCAGCAGCCCCTGGGGGGCCTACACAGATACGCAGTATTTT,CASSPWGAYTDTQYF
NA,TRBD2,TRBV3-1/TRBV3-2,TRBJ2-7,TGTGCCAGCAGCCTGTCTAGCGGTCCCTACGAGCAGTACTTC,CASSLSSGPYEQYF
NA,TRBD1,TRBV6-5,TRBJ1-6,TGTGCCAGCAGTTATCTGATGACAGGGCCCAATTCACCCCTCCACTTT,CASSYLMTGPNSPLHF
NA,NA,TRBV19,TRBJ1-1,TGTGCCAGTAGTCCCCATCCACCAGGAGGCACTGAAGCTTTCTTT,CASSPHPPGGTEAFF
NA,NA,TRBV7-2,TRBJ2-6,TGTGCCAGCAGCTTACTTCCAGGAGTCTCTGGGGCCAACGTCCTGACTTTC,CASSLLPGVSGANVLTF
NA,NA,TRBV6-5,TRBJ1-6,TGTGCCAGCAGATATTCACGCGATTCACCCCTCCACTTT,CASRYSRDSPLHF